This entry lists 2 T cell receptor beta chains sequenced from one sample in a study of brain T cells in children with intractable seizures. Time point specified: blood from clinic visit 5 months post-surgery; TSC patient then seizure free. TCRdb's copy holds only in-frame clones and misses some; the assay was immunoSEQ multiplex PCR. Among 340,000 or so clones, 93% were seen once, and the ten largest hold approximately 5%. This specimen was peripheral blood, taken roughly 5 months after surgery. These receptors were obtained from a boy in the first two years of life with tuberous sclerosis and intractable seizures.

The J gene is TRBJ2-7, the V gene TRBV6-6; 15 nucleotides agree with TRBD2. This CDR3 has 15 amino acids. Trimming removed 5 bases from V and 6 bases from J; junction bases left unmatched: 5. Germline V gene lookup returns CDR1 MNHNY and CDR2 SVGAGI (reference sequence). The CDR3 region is CASSLGLAGGREQYF. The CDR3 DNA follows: TGTGCCAGCAGTCTAGGACTAGCGGGGGGGCGCGAGCAGTACTTC.

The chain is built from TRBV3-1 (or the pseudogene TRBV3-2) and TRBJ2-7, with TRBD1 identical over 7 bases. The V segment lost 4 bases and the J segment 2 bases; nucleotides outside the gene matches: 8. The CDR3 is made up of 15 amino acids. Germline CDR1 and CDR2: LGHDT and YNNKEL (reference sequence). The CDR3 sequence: CASSLSGTAPYEQYF. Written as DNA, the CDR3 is TGTGCCAGCAGCCTCTCCGGGACAGCTCCCTACGAGCAGTACTTC.